These T cell receptor beta chains were read from a single sample in a study of cytomegalovirus exposure and HLA in healthy donors. Data came from immunoSEQ multiplex PCR; TCRdb stores just in-frame clones and leaves some out. This sample has roughly 49,000 clones, with around 85% found just once. Sequenced material: PBMCs. These receptors all come from a boy younger than 18 in good health and CMV-seropositive. CDR3s include the opening cysteine and the closing phenylalanine or tryptophan. The order of the fields is clone size, V gene, J gene, D gene, CDR3 DNA, CDR3 protein. The D gene is left open where the match is weak. Part of the rows lack a size; the others show once, few, many or a class for expanded clones.

abundance: NA; v_gene: TRBV2; j_gene: TRBJ1-6; d_gene: NA; CDR3nt: TGTGCCAGCAGGGAGGGACGGTCTTTGTCACCCCTCCACTTT; CDR3aa: CASREGRSLSPLHF
abundance: NA; v_gene: TRBV9; j_gene: TRBJ2-3; d_gene: TRBD2; CDR3nt: TGTGCCAGCAGGTTAACTAGCGGGGGCACAGATACGCAGTATTTT; CDR3aa: CASRLTSGGTDTQYF
abundance: NA; v_gene: TRBV11-3; j_gene: TRBJ2-3; d_gene: TRBD2; CDR3nt: TGTGCCAGCAGCTCGAACCAGCGGGGAGGCACAGATACGCAGTATTTT; CDR3aa: CASSSNQRGGTDTQYF
abundance: NA; v_gene: TRBV9; j_gene: TRBJ1-2; d_gene: TRBD1; CDR3nt: TGTGCCAGCAGCCTCCTCAGGGGGATGAACTATGGCTACACCTTC; CDR3aa: CASSLLRGMNYGYTF
abundance: NA; v_gene: TRBV5-8; j_gene: TRBJ1-2; d_gene: NA; CDR3nt: TGTGCCAGCAGCTTGGGGGGGGTCTATGGCTACACCTTC; CDR3aa: CASSLGGVYGYTF
abundance: NA; v_gene: TRBV11-3; j_gene: TRBJ2-5; d_gene: NA; CDR3nt: TGTGCCAGCAGCTTAGGGCTTGGGGACTCTGAAGAGACCCAGTACTTC; CDR3aa: CASSLGLGDSEETQYF
abundance: few; v_gene: TRBV25-1; j_gene: TRBJ1-4; d_gene: NA; CDR3nt: TGTGCCAGCAGTGGCCGGGGGGGTCAACTGTTTTTT; CDR3aa: CASSGRGGQLFF
abundance: NA; v_gene: TRBV7-6; j_gene: TRBJ1-2; d_gene: TRBD1; CDR3nt: TGTGCCAGCAGCTTGCAGGGGGCGTCTCAGGGCTACACCTTC; CDR3aa: CASSLQGASQGYTF
abundance: NA; v_gene: TRBV27; j_gene: TRBJ2-6; d_gene: TRBD1; CDR3nt: TGTGCCAGCAGTTTATACCCGGGACAGGGTTCATCTGGGGCCAACGTCCTGACTTTC; CDR3aa: CASSLYPGQGSSGANVLTF
abundance: NA; v_gene: TRBV4-1; j_gene: TRBJ2-1; d_gene: NA; CDR3nt: TGCGCCAGCAGCCAAGATAGGAGGGACCCAAGTCAAGATGAGCAGTTCTTC; CDR3aa: CASSQDRRDPSQDEQFF
abundance: NA; v_gene: TRBV18; j_gene: TRBJ2-5; d_gene: TRBD2; CDR3nt: TGTGCCAGCTCACCAGGGAGGGACGAGACCCAGTACTTC; CDR3aa: CASSPGRDETQYF
abundance: NA; v_gene: TRBV29-1; j_gene: TRBJ2-7; d_gene: TRBD1; CDR3nt: TGCAGCACGTCCGGGACAGACCCCTACGAGCAGTACTTC; CDR3aa: CSTSGTDPYEQYF
abundance: NA; v_gene: TRBV5-1; j_gene: TRBJ2-5; d_gene: NA; CDR3nt: TGCGCCAGCAGCGGTAGCTCCCTTAACCAAGAGACCCAGTACTTC; CDR3aa: CASSGSSLNQETQYF
abundance: few; v_gene: TRBV9; j_gene: TRBJ2-2; d_gene: NA; CDR3nt: TGTGCCAGCAGCGTAAGCGGGCTGAGGGAGCTGTTTTTT; CDR3aa: CASSVSGLRELFF
abundance: few; v_gene: TRBV27; j_gene: TRBJ2-1; d_gene: TRBD1; CDR3nt: TGTGCCAGCAGCGGGACAGGCTACAATGAGCAGTTCTTC; CDR3aa: CASSGTGYNEQFF
abundance: NA; v_gene: TRBV6-4; j_gene: TRBJ2-3; d_gene: TRBD2; CDR3nt: TGTGCCAGCAGTCGGGGGGGAGGCACAGATACGCAGTATTTT; CDR3aa: CASSRGGGTDTQYF
abundance: NA; v_gene: TRBV23-1; j_gene: TRBJ2-7; d_gene: TRBD2; CDR3nt: TGCGCCAGCCCGAATTGGCCGGGAGAAATCCGCGGGGGGCAGTACTTC; CDR3aa: CASPNWPGEIRGGQYF
abundance: NA; v_gene: TRBV6-5; j_gene: TRBJ1-5; d_gene: NA; CDR3nt: TGTGCCAGCAGCTACCAAAGCAATCAGCCCCAGCATTTT; CDR3aa: CASSYQSNQPQHF
abundance: NA; v_gene: TRBV5-6; j_gene: TRBJ2-3; d_gene: TRBD1; CDR3nt: TGTGCCAGCAGCATTCGACAGGGGTCAGATACGCAGTATTTT; CDR3aa: CASSIRQGSDTQYF
abundance: NA; v_gene: TRBV11-2; j_gene: TRBJ1-2; d_gene: NA; CDR3nt: TGTGCCAGCAGCCCGACAGCGCATAACTATGGCTACACCTTC; CDR3aa: CASSPTAHNYGYTF
abundance: NA; v_gene: TRBV5-1; j_gene: TRBJ2-5; d_gene: TRBD1; CDR3nt: TGCGCCAGCAGCTTGGCGGACAGGGGGCTTAACCAAGAGACCCAGTACTTC; CDR3aa: CASSLADRGLNQETQYF
abundance: NA; v_gene: TRBV19; j_gene: TRBJ1-6; d_gene: TRBD1; CDR3nt: TGTGCCTGCGCGGGACAGGGTGATTCACCCCTCCACTTT; CDR3aa: CACAGQGDSPLHF
abundance: NA; v_gene: TRBV23-1; j_gene: TRBJ2-7; d_gene: NA; CDR3nt: TGCGCCAGCCCTCTCGCCTTAACAGGGACCGACAGCTCCTACGAGCAGTACTTC; CDR3aa: CASPLALTGTDSSYEQYF
abundance: once; v_gene: TRBV7-9; j_gene: TRBJ2-3; d_gene: NA; CDR3nt: TGTGCCAGCAGCTTGACGGGCCCGCGGGTAGATACGCAGTATTTT; CDR3aa: CASSLTGPRVDTQYF
abundance: NA; v_gene: TRBV10-3; j_gene: TRBJ1-4; d_gene: TRBD1; CDR3nt: TGTGCCATCAGCCCGACAGGGACTAATGAAAAACTGTTTTTT; CDR3aa: CAISPTGTNEKLFF
abundance: NA; v_gene: TRBV29-1; j_gene: TRBJ2-2; d_gene: TRBD2; CDR3nt: TGCAGCGTTGTAGCGGGGGGTACCACCGGGGAGCTGTTTTTT; CDR3aa: CSVVAGGTTGELFF
abundance: NA; v_gene: TRBV5-1; j_gene: TRBJ2-2; d_gene: NA; CDR3nt: TGCGCCAGCAGGTCAGGGTGGAACACCGGGGAGCTGTTTTTT; CDR3aa: CASRSGWNTGELFF
abundance: NA; v_gene: TRBV27; j_gene: TRBJ1-5; d_gene: NA; CDR3nt: TGTGCCAGCCGCGAAGGGGTGCCGAATCAGCCCCAGCATTTT; CDR3aa: CASREGVPNQPQHF
abundance: NA; v_gene: TRBV6-1; j_gene: TRBJ2-7; d_gene: TRBD1; CDR3nt: TGTGCCACACGATCCGGGACAGTCTACGAGCAGTACTTC; CDR3aa: CATRSGTVYEQYF
abundance: NA; v_gene: TRBV5-6; j_gene: TRBJ1-1; d_gene: NA; CDR3nt: TGTGCCAGCAGCTTTCCGGGCACTGAAGCTTTCTTT; CDR3aa: CASSFPGTEAFF
abundance: NA; v_gene: TRBV4-1; j_gene: TRBJ2-7; d_gene: TRBD1; CDR3nt: TGCGCCAGCAGCCAAGTCCCGATCCGGGACAGGGGGACCGAGCAGTACTTC; CDR3aa: CASSQVPIRDRGTEQYF
abundance: NA; v_gene: TRBV2; j_gene: TRBJ2-7; d_gene: NA; CDR3nt: TGTGCCAGCAGTAAGACAGGATACGAGCAGTACTTC; CDR3aa: CASSKTGYEQYF
abundance: NA; v_gene: TRBV18; j_gene: TRBJ1-3; d_gene: NA; CDR3nt: TGTGCCAGCTCACCACCGGCAGCTGGAAACACCATATATTTT; CDR3aa: CASSPPAAGNTIYF
abundance: NA; v_gene: TRBV7-9; j_gene: TRBJ1-2; d_gene: NA; CDR3nt: TGTGCCAGCAATGCTAAAGCTAACTATGGCTACACCTTC; CDR3aa: CASNAKANYGYTF
abundance: NA; v_gene: TRBV5-1; j_gene: TRBJ2-3; d_gene: TRBD2; CDR3nt: TGCGCCAGCAGCTTGGGGGGAGGGACAGATACGCAGTATTTT; CDR3aa: CASSLGGGTDTQYF
abundance: few; v_gene: TRBV6-1; j_gene: TRBJ1-2; d_gene: NA; CDR3nt: TGTGCCAGCAGTATTGACAGGCTCTATGGCTACACCTTC; CDR3aa: CASSIDRLYGYTF
abundance: NA; v_gene: TRBV25-1; j_gene: TRBJ1-2; d_gene: NA; CDR3nt: TGTGCCAGCAGTGTTCCGGATGGCTACACCTTC; CDR3aa: CASSVPDGYTF